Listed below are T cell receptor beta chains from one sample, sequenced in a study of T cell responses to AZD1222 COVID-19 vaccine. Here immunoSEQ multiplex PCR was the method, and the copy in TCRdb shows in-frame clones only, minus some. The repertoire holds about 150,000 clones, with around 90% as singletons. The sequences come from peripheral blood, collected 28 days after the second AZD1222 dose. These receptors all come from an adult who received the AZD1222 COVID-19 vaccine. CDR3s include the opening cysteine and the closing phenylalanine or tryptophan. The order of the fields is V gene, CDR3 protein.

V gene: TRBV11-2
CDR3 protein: CASSLGVGNEQFF

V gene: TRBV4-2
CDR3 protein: CASSQDRTSGEYSRNEQFF

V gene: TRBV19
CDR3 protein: CASSIVVGGRGELFF

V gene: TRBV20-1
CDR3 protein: CSASRHSGGSETQYF

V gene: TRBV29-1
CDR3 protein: CSVSGSYNEQFF

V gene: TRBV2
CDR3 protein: CASRQGRNYGYTF

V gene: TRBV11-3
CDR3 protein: CASSQGASGANVLTF

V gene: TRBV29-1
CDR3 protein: CSVEDIGWKTQYF

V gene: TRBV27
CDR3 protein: CASSLFGTDGYTF

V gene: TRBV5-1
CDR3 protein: CASRATFLQYYGYTF

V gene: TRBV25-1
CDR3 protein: CASSGPGGGTEAFF

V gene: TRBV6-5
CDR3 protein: CASSLGGEQYF

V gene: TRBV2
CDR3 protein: CASSEATSLSGTDQETQYF

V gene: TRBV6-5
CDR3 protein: CASSLDRGTEAFF

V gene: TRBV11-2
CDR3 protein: CASSLNPGTSYEQYF

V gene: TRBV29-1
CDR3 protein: CSVEGLEDEQFF

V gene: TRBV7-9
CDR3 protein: CASSLSRLNEKLFF

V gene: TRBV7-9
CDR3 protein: CASSLQGQMDEQYF

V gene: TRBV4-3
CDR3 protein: CASSQEYQGREQYF

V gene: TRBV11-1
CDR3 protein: CASSSLWDNEQFF

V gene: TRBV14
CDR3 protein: CASSQGLAGRDGANVLTF

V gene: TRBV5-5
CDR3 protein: CASSYSSSRGETQYF

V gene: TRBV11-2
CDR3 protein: CASSYRGITEAFF

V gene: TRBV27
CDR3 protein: CASSIRGPSSYEQYF

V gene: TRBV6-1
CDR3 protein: CASSDRVNTEAFF

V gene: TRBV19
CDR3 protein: CASIYTGRNTEAFF

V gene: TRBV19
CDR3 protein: CASRPGRSNYGYTF